The source of this T cell receptor beta chain is a study of PD-L1 blockade in urothelial cancer (dated by TCRdb to about 2017). About the full investigation: All patients started therapy in about 2014 and received atezolizumab 1,200 mg intravenously every 3 weeks. About 90% of the roughly 29 patients were males with bladder-origin urothelial cancer, and about 60% of the roughly 29 reported a prior smoking history. Patients had an ECOG performance status of 0 or 1 and had received between 0 and 3 prior chemotherapy regimens. Blood samples were analyzed at two time points: 3 weeks after treatment start (second dose) and 6 weeks after treatment start. Blood samples gave median yields of around 150,000 T cells and approximately 80,000 unique TCRs, along with a median clonality of around 0.075. Somatic, immune and clinical correlates of response to PD-L1 blockade with atezolizumab in urothelial cancer were the focus of an exploratory multi-omic analysis. Pretreatment tumor samples, along with matched peripheral blood serially collected before and after atezolizumab treatment, were subjected to TCR sequencing. Durable clinical benefit meant progression-free survival longer than 6 months, and TCR features were also tested against progression-free and overall survival. In the same patients, pretreatment tumors underwent whole exome sequencing and RNA sequencing in addition to TCR sequencing. Durable clinical benefit was achieved by nine patients but not by the remaining 20. Pretreatment blood TCR-seq was available for about 27 patients, at least one posttreatment blood collection was obtained for about 25 patients, and tumor TCR-seq was available for about 25 patients.

The time point label, as the study defines it: peripheral blood 6 weeks after treatment start. The cohort comprised fewer than 35 patients with locally advanced or metastatic urothelial carcinoma treated at Memorial Sloan Kettering on a trial protocol. Peripheral blood mononuclear cells were collected from each patient pretreatment and during treatment, giving between 1 and 8 total time points per patient. The Qiagen DNeasy Blood extraction kit was used to purify genomic DNA from total PBMCs and from tumor samples. PBMCs were collected pretreatment and during treatment, and were isolated and stored as previously described. Each PCR received spiked-in synthetic TCR analog templates so that absolute template abundance could be estimated from read counts. Using the immunoSEQ assay, TCRbeta CDR3 regions were amplified from genomic DNA with bias-controlled V and J gene primers. Rearranged TCRbeta segments were sequenced at approximately 20X coverage. As for the original processing: Clustering was used to correct sequencing errors, and CDR3s were annotated against IMGT to assign V, D and J genes. Only productive TCRbeta rearrangements were used in downstream analyses, excluding out-of-frame or stop-codon sequences. Clonality was calculated as one minus the Shannon entropy normalized by the log of the number of unique productive sequences. Fisher's exact test with Benjamini-Hochberg correction, using a cutoff of adjusted p below 0.01, was how clones that differed between time points or between blood and tumor were identified. TCRdb's version of the immuneACCESS table is confined to in-frame rearrangements and falls short of the full clone set. An unresolved V gene accounts for under half of the shortfall where checked; the remainder is of unknown origin. V, J and clone size derive from that table, while D and trimming were established from the DNA sequence. The sample contains approximately 83,000 clones, less than 90% of them found a single time. The ten largest make up approximately 8.4% of the sample.

The CDR3, from cysteine to phenylalanine, totals 15 residues. The kept DNA is CDR3 alone, 45 bases in frame from the first base. The germline V gene provides CDR1 MNHNS and CDR2 SASEGT. Compared with germline, V lacks 6 bases and J lacks 1 base; bases without a gene match: 6. Overall study outcomes, separate from this receptor: Improved progression-free and overall survival was found to be associated with pretreatment peripheral blood TCR clonality below the median. At 3 weeks after the start of treatment, tumor-associated TCR clones in peripheral blood had expanded more in patients with durable benefit (n ≈ 24, p = 0.022). Because of the small sample size (n ≈ 29) and the many exploratory analyses performed, the results are intended to be regarded as hypothesis-generating.

Remarks on this clone: Its antigen is unknown. No much larger clone exists at a distance of one base, and base qualities are not known.

The material sequenced was PBMCs, taken around atezolizumab (anti-PD-L1) treatment. The chain is assembled from TRBV6-1 and TRBJ2-3, with TRBD1 matching 8 junction bases. The sequence was obtained from a man between 65 and 80 years old with urothelial cancer. The CDR3: CASRNRGTGTDTQYF. The nucleotide sequence reads TGTGCCAGCAGAAACAGGGGGACGGGCACAGATACGCAGTATTTT.